The clone carrying this T cell receptor beta chain was seen a few times. No antigen is known for it. The sample comes from a study of blood T cells in healthy people across ages. Overall study: About one barcoded beta molecule per two T cells came from capture by template switching. Broader study findings: Significant beta diversity loss was already apparent by age roughly 44, declining roughly linearly. Possibly, changes in expanded clonotypes were confounded because donor CMV status was unknown.

Combining a sample-barcoded 5' primer with a J-beta primer mix, a second PCR ran for 7 to 11 cycles. TCRdb reprocessed the 5' RACE reads with MiXCR, giving one entry per CDR3 protein. Among roughly 1,800,000 distinct CDR3 sequences, about 50% were seen once, and the ten largest hold less than 2.5%. This receptor was obtained from a woman in her thirties or forties in good health. The sequenced sample consisted of blood.

The CDR3 sequence is CASSYGTGPTDTQYF. CDR3 bases: TGTGCCAGCAGTTACGGGACAGGACCCACAGATACGCAGTATTTT. V usage is TRBV6-2 or TRBV6-3 and J usage is TRBJ2-3, with TRBD1 matching over 8 bases. CDR3 length: 15 residues. V shed 2 bases and J 2 bases; nucleotides not matched to a gene: 3. Germline loops: CDR1 MNHEY, CDR2 SVGEGT.